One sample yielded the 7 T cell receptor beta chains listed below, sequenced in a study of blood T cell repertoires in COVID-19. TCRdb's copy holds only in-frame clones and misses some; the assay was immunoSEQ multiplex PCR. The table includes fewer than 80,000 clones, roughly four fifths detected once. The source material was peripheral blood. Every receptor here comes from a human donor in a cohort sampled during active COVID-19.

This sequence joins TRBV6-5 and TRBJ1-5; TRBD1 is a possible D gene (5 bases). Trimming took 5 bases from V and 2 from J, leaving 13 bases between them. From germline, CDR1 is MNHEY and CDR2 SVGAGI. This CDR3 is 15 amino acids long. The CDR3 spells CASSPLSGGNQPQHF. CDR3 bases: TGTGCCAGCAGTCCTCTATCGGGGGGCAATCAGCCCCAGCATTTT.

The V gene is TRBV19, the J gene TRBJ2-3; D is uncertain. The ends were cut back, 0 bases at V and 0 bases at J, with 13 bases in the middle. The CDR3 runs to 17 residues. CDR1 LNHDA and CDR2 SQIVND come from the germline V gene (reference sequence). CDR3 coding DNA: TGTGCCAGTAGTATAGATTCGCGCGGCCCTAGCACAGATACGCAGTATTTT. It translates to CASSIDSRGPSTDTQYF.

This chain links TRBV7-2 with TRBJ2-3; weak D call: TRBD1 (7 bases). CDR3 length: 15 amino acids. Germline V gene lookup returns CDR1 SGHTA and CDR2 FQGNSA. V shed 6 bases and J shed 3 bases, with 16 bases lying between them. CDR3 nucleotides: TGTGCCAGCAGGACCGCAGGGGGGCCGACAGATACGCAGTATTTT. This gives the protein CASRTAGGPTDTQYF. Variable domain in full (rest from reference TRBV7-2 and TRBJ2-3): GAGVSQSPSNKVTEKGKDVELRCDPISGHTALYWYRQSLGQGLEFLIYFQGNSAPDKSGLPSDRFSAERTGGSVSTLTIQRTQQEDSAVYLCASRTAGGPTDTQYFGPGTRLTVL.

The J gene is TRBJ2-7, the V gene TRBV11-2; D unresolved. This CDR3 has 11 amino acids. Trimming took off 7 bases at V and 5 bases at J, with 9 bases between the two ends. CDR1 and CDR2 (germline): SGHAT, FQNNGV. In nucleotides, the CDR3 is TGTGCCAGCACCTCCCTCCACGAGCAGTACTTC. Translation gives CASTSLHEQYF.

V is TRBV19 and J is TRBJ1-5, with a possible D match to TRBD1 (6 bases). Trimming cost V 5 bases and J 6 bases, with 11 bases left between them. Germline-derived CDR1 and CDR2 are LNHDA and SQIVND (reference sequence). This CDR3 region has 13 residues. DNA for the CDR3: TGTGCCAGTAGTCCAGGGGTGGGTCAGCCCCAGCATTTT. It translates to CASSPGVGQPQHF. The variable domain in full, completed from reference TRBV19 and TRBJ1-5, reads DGGITQSPKYLFRKEGQNVTLSCEQNLNHDAMYWYRQDPGQGLRLIYYSQIVNDFQKGDIAEGYSVSREKKESFPLTVTSAQKNPTAFYLCASSPGVGQPQHFGDGTRLSIL.

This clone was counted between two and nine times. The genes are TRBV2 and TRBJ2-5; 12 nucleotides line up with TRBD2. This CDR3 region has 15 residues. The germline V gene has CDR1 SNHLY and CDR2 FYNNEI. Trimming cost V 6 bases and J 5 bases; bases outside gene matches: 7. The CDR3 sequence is CASRERLAGVETQYF. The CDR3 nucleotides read TGTGCCAGCAGAGAGAGACTAGCGGGGGTGGAGACCCAGTACTTC.

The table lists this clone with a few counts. CDR3 DNA sequence: TGTGCCATCAGTGAGTCCAGCAGGGGAAATCAGCCCCAGCATTTT. Its translation is CAISESSRGNQPQHF. V usage is TRBV10-3 and J usage is TRBJ1-5; maybe TRBD1 (6 bases). V lost 0 bases to trimming and J lost 4 bases, with 10 bases between them. From germline, CDR1 is ENHRY and CDR2 SYGVKD. The CDR3 sequence is 15 residues long.